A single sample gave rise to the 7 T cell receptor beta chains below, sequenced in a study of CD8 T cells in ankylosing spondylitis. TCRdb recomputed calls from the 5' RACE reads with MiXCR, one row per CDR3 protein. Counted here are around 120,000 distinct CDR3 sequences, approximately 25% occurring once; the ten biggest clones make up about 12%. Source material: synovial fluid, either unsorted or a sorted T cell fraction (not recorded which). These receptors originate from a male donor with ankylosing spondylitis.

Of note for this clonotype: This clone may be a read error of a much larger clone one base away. CDR3 sequence (DNA): TGCAGTGCTAGACACCAGGTGGGGGAAACCCAGTACTTC. Residues: CSARHQVGETQYF. The chain recombines TRBV20-1 with TRBJ2-5, with D tentatively TRBD1 or TRBD2 (5 bases each). Germline-derived CDR1 and CDR2 are DFQATT and SNEGSKA (reference sequence). Between the trimmed V and J ends, which lost 2 bases and 8 bases, there was a span of 15 bases. The CDR3 covers 13 residues.

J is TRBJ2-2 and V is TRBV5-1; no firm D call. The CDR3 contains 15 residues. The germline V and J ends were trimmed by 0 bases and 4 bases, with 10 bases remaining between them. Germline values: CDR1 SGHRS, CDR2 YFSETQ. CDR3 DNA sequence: TGCGCCAGCAGCTTGGGGCACGTGATCACCGGGGAGCTGTTTTTT. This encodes CASSLGHVITGELFF.

The CDR3 reads CASSHRRGDGGGELFF. The CDR3, as DNA: TGTGCCAGCAGCCACCGGCGGGGGGATGGGGGCGGGGAGCTGTTTTTT. This sequence joins TRBV9 and TRBJ2-2; TRBD2 matches 8 bases. Germline CDR1 SGDLS, CDR2 YYNGEE. There are 16 residues in the CDR3. The trim removed 4 bases at V and 7 bases at J, leaving 12 bases unmatched.

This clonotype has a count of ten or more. In nucleotides, the CDR3 is TGTGCCAGCAGTTACTCTGGGACAGGCGTAGCCAAAAACATTCAGTACTTC. Protein sequence: CASSYSGTGVAKNIQYF. This chain links TRBV6-5 with TRBJ2-4, with 8 bases matching TRBD1. This CDR3 is 17 amino acids long. V lost 0 bases to trimming and J lost 0 bases; unmatched junction nucleotides: 4. Germline values: CDR1 MNHEY, CDR2 SVGAGI.

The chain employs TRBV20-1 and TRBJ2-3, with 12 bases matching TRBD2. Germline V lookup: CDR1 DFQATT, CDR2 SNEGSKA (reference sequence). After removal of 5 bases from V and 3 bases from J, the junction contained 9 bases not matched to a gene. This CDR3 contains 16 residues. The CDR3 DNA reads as TGCAGTGCTCGCTCCTGGACTAGCGGGAAAACAGATACGCAGTATTTT. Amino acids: CSARSWTSGKTDTQYF.

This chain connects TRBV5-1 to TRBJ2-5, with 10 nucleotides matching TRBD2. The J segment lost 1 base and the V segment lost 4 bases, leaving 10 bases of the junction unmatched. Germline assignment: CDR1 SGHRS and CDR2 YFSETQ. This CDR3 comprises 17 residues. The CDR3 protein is CASSPSPSGSVQETQYF. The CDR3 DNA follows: TGCGCCAGCAGCCCGTCCCCTAGCGGGAGTGTCCAAGAGACCCAGTACTTC.

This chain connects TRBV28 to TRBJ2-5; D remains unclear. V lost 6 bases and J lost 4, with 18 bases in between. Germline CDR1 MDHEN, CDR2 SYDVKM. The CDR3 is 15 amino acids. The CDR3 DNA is TGTGCCAGCAGCCACCCCCACAAGAACGGAGAGACCCAGTACTTC. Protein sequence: CASSHPHKNGETQYF.